This TCR beta chain came from a study of T-cell memory formation after mild COVID-19. TCRdb re-analysed the 5' RACE reads in MiXCR, keeping a single row per CDR3 protein. Seen here are about 470,000 distinct CDR3 sequences, approximately 25% observed once, and the top ten hold around 12%. The sample holds a few counts of this clonotype. The antigen remains unidentified. In germline, CDR1 is MGHRA, CDR2 YSYEKL. V dropped 0 bases and J dropped 8; count of bases not matched to a gene: 4. The CDR3 runs 16 residues. Whole-study findings and limits: Memory from before infection featured some responding clones, which suggests cross-reactive memory joined. Nothing showed for sure that second-wave clones peaking on day 37 were SARS-CoV-2 specific.

The TCR originated in an adult woman who had mild COVID-19 (a few samples of this study predate the infection). Cell type and time point are not known. This chain connects TRBV4-1 to TRBJ2-1; TRBD2 matches at 13 bases. Sequencing used PBMCs or a T cell subset sorted from them (not recorded which). The CDR3 region has the DNA TGCGCCAGCAGCCAAGAACTAGCGGGGGGGCTCTATGAGCAGTTCTTC. Translation gives CASSQELAGGLYEQFF.